The 10 T cell receptor beta chains below all came from one sample that was sequenced in a study of cytomegalovirus exposure and HLA in healthy donors (dated by TCRdb to 2016 to 2017). The library relied on the immunoSEQ multiplex PCR assay. For the multiplex PCR, a mixture combining 60 forward primers for TCR Vbeta segments and 13 reverse primers for TCR Jbeta segments was used. TCRdb mirrors the immuneACCESS table, restricted to in-frame sequences. Some clones are absent from its copies; in checked studies, under half trace to an unresolved V gene, and the reason for the others is unknown. Counted in this sample were about 160,000 clones; just under 80% of them appeared once. 1% of the sample goes to the ten largest clones. The sequencing sample was made of PBMCs. The receptors come from a woman between 45 and 65 years old in good health and CMV-seropositive.

The V gene is TRBV7-9, the J gene TRBJ2-1; TRBD2 matches 12 bases. The CDR3 has 18 amino acids. Germline V gene sequence: CDR1 SEHNR, CDR2 FQNEAQ (reference sequence). After removal of 5 bases from V and 4 bases from J, the junction contained 12 bases not matched to a gene. CDR3 protein: CASSPKVLAGGRYNEQFF. The CDR3 DNA sequence: TGTGCCAGCAGCCCAAAGGTCCTAGCGGGGGGGCGATACAATGAGCAGTTCTTC.

The rearrangement uses TRBV28 and TRBJ1-5; possibly TRBD1 for D (5 bases). Looked up from germline, CDR1 is MDHEN and CDR2 is SYDVKM. This CDR3 is 13 amino acids long. V was pared by 7 bases and J by 4 bases, with 11 bases between. DNA of the CDR3: TGTGCCAGCACCACAGGAGTAAATCAGCCCCAGCATTTT. Amino acid sequence: CASTTGVNQPQHF.

The gene calls are TRBV20-1 and TRBJ1-1; TRBD1 aligns across 8 bases. V lost 5 bases and J lost 8; bases outside the gene matches: 4. This CDR3 comprises 11 residues. Germline V lookup: CDR1 DFQATT, CDR2 SNEGSKA (reference sequence). The chain's CDR3 is CSALRQGEAFF. The CDR3 DNA sequence: TGCAGTGCTCTCCGACAGGGGGAAGCTTTCTTT.

The chain combines TRBV7-2 with TRBJ2-7; a weak D match, TRBD1 (5 bases). Germline-derived CDR1 and CDR2 are SGHTA and FQGNSA. Trimming left V 3 bases short and J 4 bases short, with 13 bases between. The CDR3 runs 14 residues. The CDR3 coding sequence is TGTGCCAGCAGCTTGGCAGGGAATTATTACGAGCAGTACTTC. The encoded protein is CASSLAGNYYEQYF.

The chain's CDR3 is CSVGQEAGGLQTQYF. The DNA of the CDR3 is TGCAGCGTTGGGCAAGAAGCGGGGGGGTTACAGACCCAGTACTTC. The rearrangement uses TRBV29-1 and TRBJ2-5, with TRBD2 matching over 10 bases. V trimming: 4 bases; J trimming: 6 bases; junction bases outside the gene matches: 11. CDR1 is SQVTM and CDR2 is ANQGSEA in the germline V gene. This CDR3 has 15 residues.

The sample holds one count of this clone. The CDR3 DNA reads TGTGCCAGCAGCGCTGGGGAGACACTACCCCTCCACTTT. As protein: CASSAGETLPLHF. The chain employs TRBV7-9 and TRBJ1-6; no firm D call. Germline-derived CDR1 and CDR2 are SEHNR and FQNEAQ (reference sequence). The ends were cut back, 5 bases at V and 12 bases at J, with 14 bases in the middle. The CDR3 is 13 residues long.

This clone was observed a few times. The V gene is TRBV5-6, the J gene TRBJ2-5, with a weak D call TRBD2 (6 bases). V was pared by 6 bases and J by 1 base, with 10 bases between. The CDR3 totals 13 residues. Looked up from germline, CDR1 is SGHDT and CDR2 is YYEEEE. This CDR3 is CASKGGVQETQYF. The CDR3 region has the DNA TGTGCCAGCAAGGGCGGGGTCCAAGAGACCCAGTACTTC.

J is TRBJ1-1 and V is TRBV10-3; perhaps TRBD1 as D (6 bases). In germline, CDR1 is ENHRY, CDR2 SYGVKD. V dropped 7 bases and J dropped 1 base, with 10 bases sitting between them. The CDR3 is 13 residues long. The CDR3 DNA reads TGTGCCATCAAACGGGGACAGAACACTGAAGCTTTCTTT. It yields the protein CAIKRGQNTEAFF.

The chain uses TRBV7-2 and TRBJ2-7, with TRBD1 identical over 8 bases. V gave up 5 bases and J gave up 3 bases; unmatched junction bases: 6. CDR3 length: 14 residues. Germline CDR1 and CDR2: SGHTA and FQGNSA. In DNA form, the CDR3 reads TGTGCCAGCAGCCCGAGACAGGGGCTCTACGAGCAGTACTTC. Translating it yields CASSPRQGLYEQYF.

V and J are TRBV11-3 and TRBJ2-5; TRBD1 is a possible D gene (6 bases). The germline V and J ends were trimmed by 5 bases and 1 base, with 17 bases remaining between them. The germline CDR1 and CDR2 sequences are SGHNT and YENEEA. CDR3 length: 16 amino acids. This CDR3 is CASSPTPLGGQETQYF. Written as DNA, the CDR3 is TGTGCCAGCAGCCCCACTCCGTTAGGGGGCCAAGAGACCCAGTACTTC.